The T cell receptor beta chain under discussion was sequenced for a study of Ad26.COV2.S vaccination and SARS-CoV-2 variants. The CDR3 consists of 15 residues. Deletions cut 3 bases from V and 0 bases from J, with 9 bases between. Per the germline V gene, CDR1 is SEHNR and CDR2 is FQNEAQ (reference sequence). Libraries were prepared by immunoSEQ multiplex PCR; TCRdb keeps only in-frame clonotypes and omits some of them. The table lists 250,000 to 300,000 clones, around 87% of them singletons. The treatment denotes: roughly 18 received Ad26.COV2.S at low or high dose, single or two shots; about 5 received placebo; per-sample allocation not given. All samples were drawn on day 63, counting from the first vaccine or placebo injection.

This chain joins TRBV7-9 and TRBJ1-3, with D unresolved. The sequence was collected from a person aged 18-60 years who received the Ad26.COV2.S COVID-19 vaccine or a placebo. Material: peripheral blood, obtained in a trial of Ad26.COV2.S vaccine versus placebo. CDR3 residues: CASSLIPNSGNTIYF. DNA of the CDR3: TGTGCCAGCAGCTTGATTCCAAACTCTGGAAACACCATATATTTT.